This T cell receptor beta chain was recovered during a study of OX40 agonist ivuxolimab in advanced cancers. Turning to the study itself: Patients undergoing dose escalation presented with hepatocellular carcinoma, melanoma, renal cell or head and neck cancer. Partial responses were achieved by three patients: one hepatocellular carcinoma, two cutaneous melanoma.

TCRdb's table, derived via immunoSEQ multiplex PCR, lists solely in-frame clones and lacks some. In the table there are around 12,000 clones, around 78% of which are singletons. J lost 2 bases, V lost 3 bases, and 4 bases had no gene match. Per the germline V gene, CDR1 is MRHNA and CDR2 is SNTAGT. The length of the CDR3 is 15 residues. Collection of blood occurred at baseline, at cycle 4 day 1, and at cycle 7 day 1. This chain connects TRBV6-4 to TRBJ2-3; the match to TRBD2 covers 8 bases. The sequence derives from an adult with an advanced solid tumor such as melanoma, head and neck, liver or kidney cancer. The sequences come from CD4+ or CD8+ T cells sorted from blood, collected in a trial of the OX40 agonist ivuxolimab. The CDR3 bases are TGTGCCAGCAGTGAACGGCGGGGGGACACAGATACGCAGTATTTT. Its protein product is CASSERRGDTDTQYF.